This TCR beta chain emerged from a study of T cells in localized non-small cell lung cancer (dated by TCRdb to about 2020). Context from the whole study: The study analyzed T cell repertoires of 236 early-stage NSCLC patients, comparing tumors and uninvolved tumor-adjacent lungs. All 250 or so NSCLC patients in the cohort were treatment-naive and had localized lung tumors that were resected. NSCLC patients had a mean age of around 70 years, and about 140 were male and more than 90 female.

Note on this clone: Its antigen target is currently unknown. No much larger clone exists at a distance of one base, and base qualities are not known.

The germline V gene sets CDR1 to SNHLY and CDR2 to FYNNEI. The CDR3 numbers 16 residues from cysteine through phenylalanine. The only DNA kept is the CDR3, 48 bases in frame from the first base. Relative to germline, V is missing 2 bases and J is missing 2 bases, with 7 bases of the junction outside any gene match. The paper's findings and limits, for the study overall: A median of approximately 62 of the top 100 tumor clones turned up in the paired uninvolved adjacent lung, and roughly 28 of those clones also ranked among the top 100 of that same adjacent lung. Longer overall survival was associated with higher T cell density in blood, whereas shorter survival was associated with higher clonality in adjacent lung. Because of the exploratory design, TCR variables were selected using unadjusted p-values without false-discovery rate correction. Uninvolved tumor-adjacent lung showed the highest T cell clonality, higher than tumor, which suggests more focused antigenic responses in the uninvolved tumor-adjacent lung. Because multi-region tumor sequencing was not performed, intratumor heterogeneity could not be ruled out.

TCR beta CDR3 regions were sequenced from DNA using the immunoSEQ Assay. On the authors' methods: To compute T cell density, TCR beta template counts were normalized to usable DNA, which was estimated by amplifying housekeeping genes. Richness was estimated with the preseqR package, extrapolating to 400,000 templates for PBMC samples and 120,000 templates for tissue samples. Clonality was defined by subtracting Pielou's evenness from one. Tissue-enriched TCRs were identified through differential abundance testing performed on productive amino-acid clonotypes, with a minimum total count of 5 and an alpha of 0.1. The Jaccard Index and the Morisita Overlap Index were used to measure how much the repertoires overlapped between compartments. GLIPH grouped TCR beta CDR3s together with public tetramer-defined viral CDR3s, and a viral motif had to include at least three viral sequences and also show V-gene enrichment. The clones in this table, taken by TCRdb from immuneACCESS, are in-frame only. Not every clone is retained; where verified, under half of the shortfall comes from an unresolved V gene, and the cause of the rest is unknown. That table is the source of V, J and clone size, and D and trimming were worked out from the DNA. In this sample the table shows 52,000 or so clones, over 70% of which occur a single time. Approximately 18% of the sample is taken by the ten largest.

At diagnosis, tumor, uninvolved tumor-adjacent lung and peripheral blood were collected and then preserved as a mix of FFPE and fresh-frozen material. For TCR repertoire profiling, blood samples were analyzed in the form of peripheral blood mononuclear cells. The material was peripheral blood mononuclear cells, obtained before any cancer treatment. This receptor was taken from a man aged 40-75 years with stage III lung adenocarcinoma. The chain joins TRBV2 to TRBJ2-5, and TRBD1 aligns with 8 junction nucleotides. The DNA sequence is TGTGCCAGCAGTGAATGGGGGACAGGATCACAAGAGACCCAGTACTTC. This translates into CASSEWGTGSQETQYF.